This TCR beta chain was sequenced for a study of CD4+ T cells in melanoma. Broader study findings: In melanoma, neoantigen-specific CD4+ T cells reportedly differed in differentiation state. A reported correlation linked neoantigen-specific CD4+ T cells to CD8+, macrophage and B cell function.

This clone came up once. Its antigen remains unknown. Here immunoSEQ multiplex PCR was the method, and the copy in TCRdb shows in-frame clones only, minus some. Found here are roughly 150,000 clones, 80% to 95% of them singletons; the top ten hold 1.5% to 1.7%. CDR1 is SEHNR and CDR2 is FQNEAQ in the germline V gene (reference sequence). The germline V and J ends were trimmed by 5 bases and 1 base, with 16 bases remaining between them. This CDR3 is built from 16 residues. This clonotype originated in a human donor with melanoma. J is TRBJ2-3 and V is TRBV7-9; no clear D gene. CDR3 DNA sequence: TGTGCCAGCAGCACACCCCTCGCCGCTGGCACAGATACGCAGTATTTT. As protein: CASSTPLAAGTDTQYF. Full variable domain (remainder filled in from reference TRBV7-9 and TRBJ2-3): DTGVSQNPRHKITKRGQNVTFRCDPISEHNRLYWYRQTLGQGPEFLTYFQNEAQLEKSRLLSDRFSAERPKGSFSTLEIQRTEQGDSAMYLCASSTPLAAGTDTQYFGPGTRLTVL.